This T cell receptor beta chain derives from a study of memory CD4+ T cells and cytomegalovirus serostatus. Overall study context: This sample comes from healthy Belgian adults, roughly nine CMV seropositive, 20 to 25 seronegative.

The sort gate was single viable CD3+CD4+CD8-CD45RO+ cells for memory CD4+ T cells. Original processing methods: After removing out-of-frame reads, millions of distinct TCRbeta sequences remained. Clones were read by immunoSEQ multiplex PCR, and TCRdb kept only the in-frame ones, dropping some. V and J calls and clone size are copied from that table; D and trimming were computed from the DNA. The data contain some 50,000 clones, approximately 74% of them singletons. Trimming took 3 bases from V and 6 from J, leaving 3 bases between them. The CDR3 spans 12 residues. CDR1 and CDR2 (germline): SGHTA, FQGNSA.

The genes are TRBV7-2 and TRBJ1-6; D gene uncertain. Specimen: memory CD4+ T cells from blood. The clonotype comes from an adult in good health and CMV-seropositive. CDR3 nucleotides: TGTGCCAGCAGCTTCCCTAATTCACCCCTCCACTTT. It translates to CASSFPNSPLHF.